The clone carrying this TCR beta chain has more than one count but fewer than ten. Per the germline V gene, CDR1 is SGHVS and CDR2 is FNYEAQ. CDR3 length equals 14 residues. With 3 bases clipped from V and 3 bases from J, the junction kept 5 bases outside the gene matches. Profiling relied on immunoSEQ multiplex PCR, and the TCRdb table lists in-frame clones only, not all of them. The profile shows about 110,000 clones, about 80% of them singletons. This entry belongs to a study of radiotherapy plus CTLA-4 blockade in lung cancer. The chain uses TRBV7-6 and TRBJ2-7; 7 bases align to TRBD2. The source of this sequence is a human donor with non-small cell lung cancer that progressed on radiotherapy plus ipilimumab. Some clones in this sample may be carry-over from other donors' samples. Source: peripheral blood, taken from a patient treated with radiotherapy plus ipilimumab. For the CDR3, the DNA is TGTGCCAGCAGCTTCATAGGGGAGGGCTACGAGCAGTACTTC. Translation: CASSFIGEGYEQYF. Variable domain in full (rest from reference TRBV7-6 and TRBJ2-7): GAGVSQSPRYKVTKRGQDVALRCDPISGHVSLYWYRQALGQGPEFLTYFNYEAQQDKSGLPNDRFSAERPEGSISTLTIQRTEQRDSAMYRCASSFIGEGYEQYFGPGTRLTVT.